The 27 T cell receptor beta chains listed next were all sequenced from one sample in a study of blood T cells in healthy people across ages. Primed by a sample-barcoded 5' primer and a J-beta primer mix, a second PCR proceeded for 7 to 11 cycles. TCRdb ran MiXCR on the 5' RACE reads and lists one entry per CDR3 protein. The repertoire includes approximately 830,000 distinct CDR3 sequences, approximately 65% of them detected once, and 25% to 35% sits in the top ten. Source material: blood. Receptors were obtained from a man aged 25 to 40 in good health.

CDR3 loop: CASSFEGTGNEQFF. The CDR3 bases are TGTGCCAGCAGTTTTGAGGGGACTGGCAATGAGCAGTTCTTC. The chain is built from TRBV12-3 or TRBV12-4 and TRBJ2-1, with a tentative D call TRBD2 (6 bases). With 3 bases removed from V and 6 bases from J, the gap between germline ends came to 12 bases. CDR3 length equals 14 residues.

The chain employs TRBV25-1 and TRBJ2-5, with 7 bases identical to TRBD1. Gene TRBJ2-7 matches the end of the DNA better, so the J call may be wrong. Germline loops: CDR1 MGHDK, CDR2 SYGVNS. CDR3 size: 13 residues. The CDR3 reads CASSGQGEYEQYF. The CDR3 DNA reads as TGTGCCAGCAGTGGGCAGGGGGAATACGAGCAGTACTTC.

The V call is TRBV6-2 or TRBV6-3, the J call TRBJ1-6; no clear D. The CDR3 spans 15 residues. Between the trimmed V and J ends, which lost 0 bases and 9 bases, there was a span of 12 bases. Germline V lookup: CDR1 MNHEY, CDR2 SVGEGT. The DNA of the CDR3 is TGTGCCAGCAGTTACTCGAGACTCCCGCGTTCACCCCTCCACTTT. As protein: CASSYSRLPRSPLHF.

In its sample, this clonotype was seen a few times. This chain links TRBV29-1 with TRBJ2-1; D is possibly TRBD2 (5 bases). The CDR3 is 14 residues long. Germline V gene sequence: CDR1 SQVTM, CDR2 ANQGSEA. The V end lost 5 bases, the J end lost 1 base, and 12 bases lay between the germline ends. As DNA, the CDR3 is TGCAGCGTTCGAGTTGGCGGGTCCTACAATGAGCAGTTCTTC. Protein sequence: CSVRVGGSYNEQFF.

This chain joins TRBV5-1 and TRBJ2-1; 8 nucleotides line up with TRBD2. V dropped 6 bases and J dropped 9; count of bases not matched to a gene: 8. This CDR3 spans 13 amino acids. In germline, CDR1 is SGHRS, CDR2 YFSETQ. The CDR3, as DNA: TGCGCCAGCACCGCACGGGGGGGCAGTGAGCAGTTCTTC. Amino acids: CASTARGGSEQFF. The full variable domain, its missing parts supplied by reference TRBV5-1 and TRBJ2-1, is KAGVTQTPRYLIKTRGQQVTLSCSPISGHRSVSWYQQTPGQGLQFLFEYFSETQRNKGNFPGRFSGRQFSNSRSEMNVSTLELGDSALYLCASTARGGSEQFFGPGTRLTVL.

The V and J genes are TRBV6-1 and TRBJ2-7, with 7 bases fitting TRBD2. The DNA end lines up better with TRBJ2-1; the J call may be wrong. Germline CDR1 and CDR2: MNHNS and SASEGT. This CDR3 has 18 residues. Written as DNA, the CDR3 is TGTGCCAGCAGTGAAGGAGTGATGATTATGGAGCGGGGATACGAGCAGTTCTTC. It codes for CASSEGVMIMERGYEQFF.

This chain uses TRBV5-1 with TRBJ2-7; D perhaps matches TRBD2 (5 bases). Germline values: CDR1 SGHRS, CDR2 YFSETQ. This CDR3 is 14 amino acids long. Trimming removed 5 bases from V and 0 bases from J, with 12 bases in between. The CDR3 coding sequence is TGCGCCAGCAGGATCGGGGTGAGCTCCTACGAGCAGTACTTC. The encoded protein is CASRIGVSSYEQYF. Full variable domain (remainder filled in from reference TRBV5-1 and TRBJ2-7): KAGVTQTPRYLIKTRGQQVTLSCSPISGHRSVSWYQQTPGQGLQFLFEYFSETQRNKGNFPGRFSGRQFSNSRSEMNVSTLELGDSALYLCASRIGVSSYEQYFGPGTRLTVT.

The table lists this clonotype with a few counts. The chain links TRBV5-6 to TRBJ2-4; no clear D. The CDR3 extends over 12 amino acids. Germline loops: CDR1 SGHDT, CDR2 YYEEEE. V was cut by 0 bases and J by 9 bases, with 7 bases left in between. DNA of the CDR3: TGTGCCAGCAGCTTGGATCCAACCATTCAGTACTTC. Residues: CASSLDPTIQYF. The full variable domain, rest sourced from reference TRBV5-6 and TRBJ2-4, is DAGVTQSPTHLIKTRGQQVTLRCSPKSGHDTVSWYQQALGQGPQFIFQYYEEEERQRGNFPDRFSGHQFPNYSSELNVNALLLGDSALYLCASSLDPTIQYFGAGTRLSVL.

This chain connects TRBV7-2 to TRBJ2-2, with a weak D call TRBD1 (6 bases). Germline CDR1 reads SGHTA; CDR2 reads FQGNSA. The CDR3 is 16 amino acids. V lost 6 bases and J 2 bases, leaving 16 bases between the germline ends. The CDR3 DNA reads TGTGCCAGCAGGTTGGCAGGGGCGTTAAACACCGGGGAGCTGTTTTTT. Its protein product is CASRLAGALNTGELFF.

This clonotype was detected a few times. The chain links TRBV20-1 to TRBJ2-4; 9 bases are shared with TRBD1. The CDR3 has 15 amino acids. The junction had 4 bases not matched to a gene; V was cut back by 0 bases and J by 4 bases. Per germline, CDR1 DFQATT and CDR2 SNEGSKA (reference sequence). The CDR3 region has the DNA TGCAGTGCTAGAGAGATCGGACAGGGGAAAAACATTCAGTACTTC. Encoded protein: CSAREIGQGKNIQYF.

The V and J genes are TRBV29-1 and TRBJ2-1, with TRBD1 identical over 7 bases. Trimming cost V 2 bases and J 9 bases; bases outside gene matches: 10. Germline V gene sequence: CDR1 SQVTM, CDR2 ANQGSEA. This CDR3 has 14 residues. In DNA form, the CDR3 reads TGCAGCGTTGAATGGGGGACAGACGTGGGTGAGCAGTTCTTC. This translates into CSVEWGTDVGEQFF.

The rearrangement uses TRBV6-1 and TRBJ1-4; D is unclear. The ends were cut back, 2 bases at V and 6 bases at J, with 16 bases in the middle. The CDR3 extends over 16 amino acids. CDR1 and CDR2 from the germline V gene are MNHNS and SASEGT. The CDR3 DNA reads TGTGCCAGCAGTGAAAGCTTAGGAGTGACCGATGAAAAACTGTTTTTT. Encoded protein: CASSESLGVTDEKLFF.

The chain has TRBV20-1 and TRBJ2-3; 8 nucleotides match TRBD2. CDR1 is DFQATT, CDR2 SNEGSKA, per germline (reference sequence). The CDR3 spans 17 residues. V was pared by 0 bases and J by 7 bases, with 15 bases of the junction left unmatched. This CDR3 reads CSARDKVQRGNWNTQYF. In DNA, the CDR3 is TGCAGTGCTAGAGATAAGGTCCAGCGGGGGAACTGGAATACGCAGTATTTT.

This clonotype appeared a single time. This sequence joins TRBV20-1 and TRBJ1-6; D perhaps matches TRBD1 (6 bases). V was shortened by 0 bases and J by 2 bases, with 11 bases between the two germline ends. Germline V gene lookup returns CDR1 DFQATT and CDR2 SNEGSKA (reference sequence). The CDR3 spans 16 residues. The chain's CDR3 is CSARDLQGPYNSPLHF. The CDR3 DNA sequence: TGCAGTGCTAGAGATTTACAGGGCCCCTATAATTCACCCCTCCACTTT.

In the case of this clonotype: The junction does not match germline at one end; this may be a read error. V and J are TRBV25-1 and TRBJ2-1; TRBD1 matches 8 bases. Germline V lookup: CDR1 MGHDK, CDR2 SYGVNS. This CDR3 comprises 15 residues. As DNA, the CDR3 is TGTGCCAGCAGTAAGGACAGGGAAATTTACAATGAGCGGTTCTTC. Encoded protein: CASSKDREIYNERFF.

The chain couples TRBV15 to TRBJ1-5, with D possibly TRBD1 on 6 matching bases. V lost 3 bases, J lost 0 bases, and 21 bases lay in between. CDR1 LNHNV and CDR2 YYDKDF come from the germline V gene (reference sequence). There are 19 residues in the CDR3. The CDR3 sequence is CATSRITGLGVYSNQPQHF. As DNA, the CDR3 is TGTGCCACCAGCAGGATAACAGGGTTGGGGGTATATAGCAATCAGCCCCAGCATTTT.

The rearrangement uses TRBV5-6 and TRBJ2-4; D is ambiguous. This CDR3 has 15 amino acids. The germline V gene encodes CDR1 SGHDT and CDR2 YYEEEE. Trimming left V 3 bases short and J 0 bases short, with 10 bases between. DNA for the CDR3: TGTGCCAGCAGCTGGAACGGAATAGCCAAAAACATTCAGTACTTC. Translation gives CASSWNGIAKNIQYF.

This clonotype turned up a few times. This chain uses TRBV7-9 with TRBJ2-3; D not certain. The V end lost 3 bases, the J end lost 2 bases, and 9 bases lay between the germline ends. From germline, CDR1 is SEHNR and CDR2 FQNEAQ (reference sequence). The CDR3 loop spans 14 amino acids. The CDR3 DNA is TGTGCCAGCAGCTTTTTCCTTAACACAGATACGCAGTATTTT. As protein: CASSFFLNTDTQYF.

The chain has TRBV4-1 and TRBJ2-5; no definite D call. Trimming left V 4 bases short and J 5 bases short, with 11 bases between. CDR1 is MGHRA, CDR2 YSYEKL, per germline. This CDR3 contains 13 residues. The chain's CDR3 is CASSLRNAETQYF. CDR3 in DNA: TGCGCCAGCAGCCTCCGGAATGCGGAGACCCAGTACTTC.

V and J are TRBV3-1 and TRBJ2-4; 9 bases agree with TRBD1. The better agreement between TRBJ2-7 and the DNA end casts doubt on the J call. The length of the CDR3 is 14 residues. Germline V gives CDR1 LGHDT, CDR2 YNNKEL (reference sequence). CDR3 in DNA: TGTGCCAGCAGCCACGGGACAGGGAACTACGAGCAGTACTTC. Translated, it gives CASSHGTGNYEQYF.

The V gene is TRBV27, the J gene TRBJ2-1; the D gene is possibly TRBD2 (6 bases). Germline CDR1 and CDR2: MNHEY and SMNVEV (reference sequence). The CDR3 covers 16 residues. The ends were cut back, 2 bases at V and 0 bases at J, with 11 bases in the middle. The CDR3 loop reads CASSLLGGSSYNEQFF. The DNA of the CDR3 is TGTGCCAGCAGTTTACTGGGGGGTAGCTCCTACAATGAGCAGTTCTTC.

This clonotype was observed a few times. The genes are TRBV13 and TRBJ2-1; the D is unclear. Looked up from germline, CDR1 is PRHDT and CDR2 is FYEKMQ (reference sequence). This CDR3 contains 12 residues. V shed 0 bases and J shed 7 bases, with 4 bases lying between them. Here the CDR3 reads CASSLGWNEQFF. For the CDR3, the DNA is TGTGCCAGCAGCTTAGGGTGGAATGAGCAGTTCTTC.

This clonotype was seen only a few times. The rearrangement links TRBV4-3 to TRBJ1-2; 12 bases are shared with TRBD1. Per the germline V gene, CDR1 is LGHNA and CDR2 is YSLEER. This CDR3 region has 20 residues. Unmatched junction bases numbered 16, after V lost 1 base and J lost 4 bases. CDR3 sequence (DNA): TGCGCCAGCAGCCAAGGCGAGGCGAGGGGACAGGGGGCACTGATCTATGGCTACACCTTC. Its protein is CASSQGEARGQGALIYGYTF.

The chain recombines TRBV4-3 with TRBJ2-4; 10 positions match TRBD2. There are 18 residues in the CDR3. The V gene's germline CDR1 is LGHNA and CDR2 YSLEER. The ends lost 4 bases at V and 2 bases at J; junction bases unmatched: 11. The CDR3 nucleotides read TGCGCCAGCAGCCCCTTCCCCCAGACTAGCGGGTCCAAAAACATTCAGTACTTC. This codes for CASSPFPQTSGSKNIQYF.

The chain uses TRBV20-1 and TRBJ2-7; 10 bases map to TRBD1. The V gene end was trimmed by 1 base and the J gene end by 1 base; junction bases not matched to a gene: 1. Germline CDR1 and CDR2: DFQATT and SNEGSKA (reference sequence). The CDR3 spans 14 residues. CDR3: CSARGQGASYEQYF. The CDR3 nucleotides read TGCAGTGCTAGAGGACAGGGGGCTTCCTACGAGCAGTACTTC.

This chain connects TRBV27 to TRBJ2-3; the match to TRBD1 covers 9 bases. Germline CDR1 and CDR2: MNHEY and SMNVEV (reference sequence). The CDR3 runs to 15 residues. Trimming removed 4 bases from V and 2 bases from J; junction bases left unmatched: 4. The DNA for the CDR3 is TGTGCCAGCAGTTCCGGGACAGGGCCCACAGATACGCAGTATTTT. Protein product: CASSSGTGPTDTQYF.

The genes are TRBV10-3 and TRBJ2-1; D not resolved. Germline-derived CDR1 and CDR2 are ENHRY and SYGVKD. The length of the CDR3 is 13 residues. The V and J ends lost 4 bases and 9 bases respectively, with 13 bases between them. This CDR3 reads CAISGPGRPEQFF. As DNA, the CDR3 is TGTGCCATCAGTGGCCCCGGGCGGCCTGAGCAGTTCTTC.